This TCR beta chain was sequenced for a study of blood T cell dynamics during melanoma immunotherapy (TCRdb year 2020). Concerning the study at large: Patients had metastatic melanoma and received first-line pembrolizumab or nivolumab plus ipilimumab as standard of care in the United Kingdom. To identify early correlates of response, the study profiled peripheral T cell receptor repertoires in patients with metastatic melanoma before and after one cycle of checkpoint inhibitor therapy. The training cohort was made up of consecutive patients, while a further independent group of patients from the same centre was pooled to form an external validation set.

Here is what the overall study found, with its caveats: The study was unable to establish whether the T cell clones driving the repertoire changes were melanoma-specific or instead reflected general immune activation. The relatively small sample size was acknowledged as a potential limitation on generalization of the results. A bifurcated reorganization of the PBMC repertoire at W3, with increased clonality or increased diversity, was observed in patients who later achieved disease control, unlike in progressors.

CDR1 is given as SGHDN and CDR2 as FVKESK, both from the germline V gene. The CDR3, cysteine through phenylalanine, is 14 amino acids long. Only the CDR3 region is kept as DNA, spanning 42 bases read in frame from base 1. The V end loses 4 bases and the J end loses 3 bases, and a stretch of 13 bases separates them. Read against the paper, the sample's time point label means: pre-treatment baseline. Blood was sampled before treatment (T0) and at week 3 (W3), after the first cycle of checkpoint blockade. Except for a couple of patients with rapid clinical progression, response was assessed 12 weeks after the first infusion by RECIST 1.1; disease control meant complete response, partial response or stable disease. Patients were not eligible if they had prior systemic cancer treatment, concomitant immunosuppressant therapy or synchronous other active malignancies. TCR beta was sequenced in both bulk PBMC and plasma cell-free DNA in order to track circulating cells as well as T cell turnover. PBMC were isolated from blood with Lymphoprep and SepMate tubes, followed by red cell lysis. DNA from PBMC and sorted T cell subsets was extracted with QIAamp DNA Blood Mini kits.

For every bulk PBMC sample, a fixed 350 ng of DNA was loaded. Following the manufacturer instructions, the immunoSEQ TCRb Assay kit was used to amplify TCR beta CDR3 sequences from genomic DNA. The KAPA Library Quantification Kit for Illumina platforms was used to quantify pooled libraries by qPCR. Pooled libraries were clustered at roughly 0.55-1.2 pM and sequenced on an Illumina NextSeq 500. Per the original workflow: TCR data were analyzed using immunoSEQ ANALYZER and the R LymphoSeq package. A rearrangement efficiency score was calculated as productive divided by the sum of productive and non-productive CDR3 sequences. Within each patient, timepoints were compared pairwise for clonality, measured with the Gini coefficient, and for diversity, measured with the Renyi index at alpha=1. In LymphoSeq, clonal relatedness was computed with an edit distance of 3 and repertoire similarity was computed with the Bhattacharyya coefficient. To classify response, a linear discriminant analysis based on week-3 changes in clonality and diversity was built with the R MASS and caret packages. This immuneACCESS table, as held by TCRdb, lists in-frame sequences with V and J called but not all clones. Of the missing ones, under half trace to an unresolved V gene in checked studies; the others have no known cause. V, J and clone size reflect that table, while D and trimming were determined from the DNA. The sample yields fewer than 16,000 clones; approximately 87% were counted once. Approximately 4.2% of the sample goes to the ten largest clones.

Details on this clone: The clone's antigen remains unknown. No much larger clone is present one base from it, and per-base qualities are unavailable.

The sequencing used blood, collected from a patient treated with checkpoint blockade. The chain uses TRBV14 and TRBJ2-7, with the D assignment possibly TRBD1 or TRBD2, given 6 matching bases for each. This TCR came from a human donor with melanoma. The DNA reads as follows: TGTGCCAGCAGCCTTACAGGGAGGCTCTACGAGCAGTACTTC. Translated, this gives CASSLTGRLYEQYF.